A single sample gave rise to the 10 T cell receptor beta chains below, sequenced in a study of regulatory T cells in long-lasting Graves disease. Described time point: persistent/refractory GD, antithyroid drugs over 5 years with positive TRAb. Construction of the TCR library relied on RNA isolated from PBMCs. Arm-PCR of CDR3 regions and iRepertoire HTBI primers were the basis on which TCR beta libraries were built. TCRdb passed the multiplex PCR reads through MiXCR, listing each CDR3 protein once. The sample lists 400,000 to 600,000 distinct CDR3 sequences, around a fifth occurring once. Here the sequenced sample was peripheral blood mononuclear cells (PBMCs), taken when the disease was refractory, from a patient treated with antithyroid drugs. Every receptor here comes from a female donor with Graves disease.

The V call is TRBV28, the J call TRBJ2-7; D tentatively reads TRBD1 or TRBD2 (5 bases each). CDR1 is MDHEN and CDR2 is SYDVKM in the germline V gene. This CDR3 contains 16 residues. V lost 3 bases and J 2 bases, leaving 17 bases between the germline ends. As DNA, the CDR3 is TGTGCCAGCAGTTTGGGACGGGTTCATCTTACCTACGAGCAGTACTTC. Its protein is CASSLGRVHLTYEQYF.

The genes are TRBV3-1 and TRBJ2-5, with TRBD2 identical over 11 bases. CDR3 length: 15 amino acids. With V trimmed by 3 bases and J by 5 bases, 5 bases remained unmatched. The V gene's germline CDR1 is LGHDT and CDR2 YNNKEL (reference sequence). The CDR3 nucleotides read TGTGCCAGCAGCCAGATAGCGGGGGGGCCCGAGACCCAGTACTTC. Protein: CASSQIAGGPETQYF.

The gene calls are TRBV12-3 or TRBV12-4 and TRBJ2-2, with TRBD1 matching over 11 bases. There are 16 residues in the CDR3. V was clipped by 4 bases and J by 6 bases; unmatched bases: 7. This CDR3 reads CASSSGQGAGAGELFF. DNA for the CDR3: TGTGCCAGCAGTTCTGGACAGGGGGCAGGCGCCGGGGAGCTGTTTTTT.

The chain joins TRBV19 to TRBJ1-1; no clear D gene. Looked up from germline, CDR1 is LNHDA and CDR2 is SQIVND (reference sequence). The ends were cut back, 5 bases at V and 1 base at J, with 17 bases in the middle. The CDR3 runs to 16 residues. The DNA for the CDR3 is TGTGCCAGTAGTCCGTTGTTGCGGGGAGCGAACACTGAAGCTTTCTTT. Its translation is CASSPLLRGANTEAFF.

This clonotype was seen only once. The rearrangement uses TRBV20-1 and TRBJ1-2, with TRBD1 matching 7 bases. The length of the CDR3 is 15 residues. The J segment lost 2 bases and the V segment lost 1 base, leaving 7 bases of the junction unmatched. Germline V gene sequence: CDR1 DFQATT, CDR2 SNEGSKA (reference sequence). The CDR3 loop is CSARAMGQSNYGYTF. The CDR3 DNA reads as TGCAGTGCTAGAGCTATGGGACAGTCGAACTATGGCTACACCTTC.

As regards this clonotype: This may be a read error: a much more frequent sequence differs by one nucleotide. Written as DNA, the CDR3 is TGTGCCAGCAGTGACCGGACAGGTGGCAATCAGCCCCAGCATTTT. This codes for CASSDRTGGNQPQHF. The chain has TRBV6-2 or TRBV6-3 and TRBJ1-5, with TRBD1 matching over 7 bases. There are 15 residues in the CDR3. Germline V CDR1 and CDR2: MNHEY, SVGEGT. V dropped 5 bases and J dropped 2; count of bases not matched to a gene: 6.

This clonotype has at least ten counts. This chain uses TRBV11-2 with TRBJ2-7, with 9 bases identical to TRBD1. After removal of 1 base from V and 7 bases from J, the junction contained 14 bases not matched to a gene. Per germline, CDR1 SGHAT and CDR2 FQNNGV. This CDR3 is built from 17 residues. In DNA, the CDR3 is TGTGCCAGCAGCTTAGCCCACGGGACAGGGCGTTCAGGGGAGCAGTACTTC. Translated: CASSLAHGTGRSGEQYF.

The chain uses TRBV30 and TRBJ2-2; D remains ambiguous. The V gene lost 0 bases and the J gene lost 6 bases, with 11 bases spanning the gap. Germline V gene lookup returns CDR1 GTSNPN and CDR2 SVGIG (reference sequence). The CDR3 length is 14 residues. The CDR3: CAWSVPPNSGELFF. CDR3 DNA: TGTGCCTGGAGTGTACCTCCTAACTCCGGGGAGCTGTTTTTT.

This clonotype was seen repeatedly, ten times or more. CDR3 sequence reads: CASRGLDSINQPQHF. CDR3 nucleotides: TGTGCCAGCCGGGGGTTAGACAGCATTAATCAGCCCCAGCATTTT. The rearrangement links TRBV6-1 to TRBJ1-5; tentatively, D is TRBD1 (5 bases). The CDR3 extends over 15 amino acids. Germline lookup yields CDR1 MNHNS and CDR2 SASEGT. Trimming cost V 8 bases and J 4 bases, with 18 bases left between them.

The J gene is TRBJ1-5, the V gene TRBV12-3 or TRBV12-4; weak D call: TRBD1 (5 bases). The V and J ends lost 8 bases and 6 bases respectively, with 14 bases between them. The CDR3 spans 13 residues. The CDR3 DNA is TGTGCCAGCCAGGGTGGGGTAGCTCAGCCCCAGCATTTT. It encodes CASQGGVAQPQHF.